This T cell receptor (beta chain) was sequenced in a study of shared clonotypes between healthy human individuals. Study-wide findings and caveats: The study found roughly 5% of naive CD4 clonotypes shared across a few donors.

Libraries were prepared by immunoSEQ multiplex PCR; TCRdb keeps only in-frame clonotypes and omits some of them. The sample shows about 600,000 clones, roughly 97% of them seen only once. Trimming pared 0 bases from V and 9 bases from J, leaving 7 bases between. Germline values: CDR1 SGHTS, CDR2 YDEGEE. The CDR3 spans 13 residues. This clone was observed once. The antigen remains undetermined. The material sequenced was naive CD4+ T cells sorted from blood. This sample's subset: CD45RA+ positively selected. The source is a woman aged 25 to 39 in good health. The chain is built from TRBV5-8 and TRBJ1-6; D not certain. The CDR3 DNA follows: TGTGCCAGCAGCTTGGGTCGGGTTTCACCCCTCCACTTT. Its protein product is CASSLGRVSPLHF. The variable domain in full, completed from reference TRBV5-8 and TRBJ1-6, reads EAGVTQSPTHLIKTRGQQATLRCSPISGHTSVYWYQQALGLGLQFLLWYDEGEERNRGNFPPRFSGRQFPNYSSELNVNALELEDSALYLCASSLGRVSPLHFGNGTRLTVT.